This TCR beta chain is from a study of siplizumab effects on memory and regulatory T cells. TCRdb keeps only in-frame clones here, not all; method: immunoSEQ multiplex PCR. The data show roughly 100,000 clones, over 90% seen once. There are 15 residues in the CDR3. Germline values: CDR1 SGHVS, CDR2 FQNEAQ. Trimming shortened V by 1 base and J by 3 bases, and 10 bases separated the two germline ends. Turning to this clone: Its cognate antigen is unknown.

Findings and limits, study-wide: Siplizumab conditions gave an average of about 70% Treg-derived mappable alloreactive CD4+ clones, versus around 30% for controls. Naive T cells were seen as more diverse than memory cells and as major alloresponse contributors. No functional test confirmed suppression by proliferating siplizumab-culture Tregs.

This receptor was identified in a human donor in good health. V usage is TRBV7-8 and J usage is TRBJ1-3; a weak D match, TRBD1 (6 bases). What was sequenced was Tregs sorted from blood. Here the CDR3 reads CASSLGGQGGNTIYF. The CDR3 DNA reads TGTGCCAGCAGCTTAGGGGGGCAAGGTGGAAACACCATATATTTT.